These T cell receptor beta chains were read from a single sample in a study of cytomegalovirus exposure and HLA in healthy donors. Only in-frame clones appear in the TCRdb table, and some are missing; sequencing was by immunoSEQ multiplex PCR. The sample holds over 100,000 clones; roughly 72% are singletons and the top ten take around 7.2%. The specimen was PBMCs. The receptor source for this set is a male donor in good health and CMV-seronegative. Both conserved end residues are part of each CDR3. The D gene is left open where the match is weak. Size tells how often a clone was seen (once, few, many) or the class of an expanded clone, and some rows leave it out.

D gene	V gene	clone size	J gene	CDR3 protein	CDR3 DNA
TRBD2	TRBV2	-	TRBJ2-5	CASSRLAGGETQYF	TGTGCCAGCAGTCGTCTAGCGGGGGGAGAGACCCAGTACTTC
-	TRBV11-3	once	TRBJ2-3	CASSPLGRETDTQYF	TGTGCCAGCAGCCCGTTGGGCAGGGAAACAGATACGCAGTATTTT
-	TRBV9	once	TRBJ2-5	CASSVDRAGGETQYF	TGTGCCAGCAGCGTAGACAGGGCTGGGGGAGAGACCCAGTACTTC
TRBD2	TRBV7-2	-	TRBJ2-1	CASSLGGSKKNEQFF	TGTGCCAGCAGCTTAGGCGGGAGCAAGAAGAATGAGCAGTTCTTC
-	TRBV7-3	once	TRBJ1-2	CASSLSDFDGYTF	TGTGCCAGCAGCTTGAGCGATTTTGATGGCTACACCTTC
TRBD1	TRBV28	-	TRBJ1-1	CASSLTGGVRTEAFF	TGTGCCAGCAGTTTAACAGGGGGTGTAAGGACTGAAGCTTTCTTT
TRBD1	TRBV7-2	few	TRBJ2-3	CASSLLDRLSTDTQYF	TGTGCCAGCAGCCTCCTGGACAGGCTTAGCACAGATACGCAGTATTTT
TRBD1	TRBV10-3	once	TRBJ1-6	CAISAGQGNSPLHF	TGTGCCATCAGTGCCGGACAGGGAAATTCACCCCTCCACTTT
-	TRBV7-9	-	TRBJ2-3	CASSSLNFPDTQYF	TGTGCCAGCAGCTCACTTAATTTCCCAGATACGCAGTATTTT
-	TRBV4-3	-	TRBJ2-5	CASSQGRGSETQYF	TGCGCCAGCAGCCAAGGTCGAGGAAGCGAGACCCAGTACTTC
-	TRBV6-1	-	TRBJ2-6	CATNPGAGANVLTF	TGTGCCACCAACCCGGGGGCTGGGGCCAACGTCCTGACTTTC
-	TRBV7-9	-	TRBJ1-2	CASSSEGLHYGYTF	TGTGCCAGCAGCTCCGAGGGATTACACTATGGCTACACCTTC
TRBD1	TRBV5-4	few	TRBJ1-1	CASRGQGGTNTEAFF	TGTGCCAGCAGGGGACAGGGAGGAACGAACACTGAAGCTTTCTTT
-	TRBV27	-	TRBJ2-4	CASSLSGDRDIQYF	TGTGCCAGCAGTTTATCGGGAGACCGAGACATTCAGTACTTC
-	TRBV7-2	few	TRBJ2-7	CASSLRVTEQTLYEQYF	TGTGCCAGCAGCTTAAGAGTGACAGAACAAACCCTCTACGAGCAGTACTTC
TRBD1	TRBV6-5	-	TRBJ1-2	CASSYSRDSHYGYTF	TGTGCCAGCAGTTACTCCCGGGACAGCCATTATGGCTACACCTTC
TRBD1	TRBV30	few	TRBJ1-3	CAWGPMNRGGNTIYF	TGTGCCTGGGGCCCCATGAACAGGGGAGGAAACACCATATATTTT
-	TRBV4-2	-	TRBJ2-2	CASSQGKSGGGGELFF	TGTGCCAGCAGCCAAGGGAAATCGGGGGGCGGCGGGGAGCTGTTTTTT
TRBD2	TRBV7-2	-	TRBJ2-7	CASSSNRGEGGYEQYF	TGTGCCAGCAGCTCGAACCGGGGGGAGGGAGGGTACGAGCAGTACTTC
-	TRBV5-4	-	TRBJ2-7	CASSGESSYEQYF	TGTGCCAGCAGCGGGGAGAGCTCCTACGAGCAGTACTTC
-	TRBV4-1	-	TRBJ2-7	CASSQDITGRNEQYF	TGCGCCAGCAGCCAAGATATCACAGGGCGAAACGAGCAGTACTTC
TRBD1	TRBV28	-	TRBJ1-3	CASSLVGIGQGAGNTIYF	TGTGCCAGCAGCCTCGTTGGCATCGGACAGGGGGCTGGAAACACCATATATTTT
-	TRBV7-2	-	TRBJ1-6	CASSPRGGNSPLHF	TGTGCCAGCAGCCCCAGGGGTGGTAATTCACCCCTCCACTTT
TRBD1	TRBV2	-	TRBJ1-2	CASSTRLDRARGSYGYTF	TGTGCCAGCAGTACAAGACTAGACAGGGCGAGGGGTAGCTATGGCTACACCTTC
-	TRBV19	-	TRBJ2-2	CASSRDSNTGELFF	TGTGCCAGTAGCCGGGATTCGAACACCGGGGAGCTGTTTTTT
TRBD1	TRBV27	-	TRBJ2-7	CASSEQGVIEQYF	TGTGCCAGCAGTGAACAGGGGGTGATTGAGCAGTACTTC
TRBD1	TRBV15	-	TRBJ1-5	CATSGGQLNQPQHF	TGTGCCACCAGCGGGGGACAGCTAAATCAGCCCCAGCATTTT
TRBD1	TRBV10-3	-	TRBJ2-7	CAISESKVARQGYFYEQYF	TGTGCCATCAGTGAGTCGAAAGTAGCGCGACAGGGTTACTTCTACGAGCAGTACTTC
-	TRBV7-9	-	TRBJ2-4	CASSSYRDLAKNIQYF	TGTGCCAGCAGCTCCTACAGGGATCTAGCCAAAAACATTCAGTACTTC
-	TRBV6-1	-	TRBJ1-3	CASRKSHTIYF	TGTGCCAGCAGGAAAAGCCACACCATATATTTT
-	TRBV28	-	TRBJ2-1	CASSRAFLGNNEQFF	TGTGCCAGCAGTAGGGCGTTCCTCGGGAACAATGAGCAGTTCTTC
-	TRBV29-1	-	TRBJ1-2	CSVPGLNYGYTF	TGCAGCGTGCCGGGTTTGAACTATGGCTACACCTTC
-	TRBV4-3	-	TRBJ1-1	CASSQDSFMNTEAFF	TGCGCCAGCAGCCAGGACAGTTTCATGAACACTGAAGCTTTCTTT
-	TRBV21-1	-	TRBJ2-5	CASSPSGLPAAKETQYF	TGTGCCAGCAGCCCATCGGGACTCCCGGCGGCTAAAGAGACCCAGTACTTC
-	TRBV9	few	TRBJ1-3	CASSPNAGAGNTIYF	TGTGCCAGCAGCCCCAACGCGGGGGCTGGAAACACCATATATTTT
-	TRBV28	-	TRBJ2-2	CASSFVATGELFF	TGTGCCAGCAGTTTTGTGGCCACCGGGGAGCTGTTTTTT
-	TRBV6-6	few	TRBJ1-2	CASSSTGWHPYGYTF	TGTGCCAGCAGTTCCACGGGGTGGCACCCTTATGGCTACACCTTC
-	TRBV9	few	TRBJ2-2	CASSPQGRTTGELFF	TGTGCCAGCAGCCCGCAGGGGCGAACCACCGGGGAGCTGTTTTTT
TRBD2	TRBV28	-	TRBJ2-7	CASSLTTSGGSIEQYF	TGTGCCAGCAGTTTAACAACTAGCGGGGGTTCCATCGAGCAGTACTTC
TRBD1	TRBV19	-	TRBJ1-5	CASRDRGKSNQPQHF	TGTGCCAGTAGAGACAGGGGTAAGAGCAATCAGCCCCAGCATTTT
-	TRBV19	-	TRBJ2-3	CASSLSVSTDTQYF	TGTGCCAGTAGCCTTAGCGTCTCCACAGATACGCAGTATTTT
TRBD2	TRBV28	-	TRBJ2-5	CASSTRLAMRETQYF	TGTGCCAGCAGTACCAGACTAGCGATGAGGGAGACCCAGTACTTC
TRBD1	TRBV25-1	-	TRBJ2-5	CASSSTGGWETQYF	TGTGCCAGCAGTTCGACAGGGGGGTGGGAGACCCAGTACTTC
-	TRBV7-2	-	TRBJ2-7	CASSLDPGAEQYF	TGTGCCAGCAGCTTAGATCCAGGCGCCGAGCAGTACTTC
-	TRBV6-6	few	TRBJ1-5	CASSYRSDQPQHF	TGTGCCAGCAGTTACAGAAGCGATCAGCCCCAGCATTTT